One and the same sample provided the 19 T cell receptor beta chains below, sequenced in a study of T cell clonality in common variable immunodeficiency. Study-wide points: Common variable immunodeficiency TCR beta sequences reportedly had fewer deletions and N-nucleotide insertions.

TCRdb's table, derived via immunoSEQ multiplex PCR, lists solely in-frame clones and lacks some. Observed in the sample are about 32,000 clones, none of them singletons. These receptors are not linked to any known antigen. The sequencing sample was made of peripheral blood mononuclear cells. The receptors stem from a human donor with common variable immunodeficiency.

This clone was seen ten or more times. The CDR3 end lies 3 residues beyond the end of the read and is filled in from the germline J gene. The chain recombines TRBV20-1 with TRBJ2-1, with a possible D match to TRBD1 (5 bases). The CDR3 covers 14 residues. V gave up 6 bases and J gave up 9 bases, with 21 bases separating them. Germline V gene sequence: CDR1 DFQATT, CDR2 SNEGSKA (reference sequence). The CDR3 loop reads CSALRGSLGSEQFF. Incomplete CDR3 DNA: TGCAGTGCCCTAAGGGGAAGCTTAGGGTCTGAG.

This clone was detected a few times. Read sequence stops 3 residues before the CDR3 end, and the germline J gene provides the missing end. V and J are TRBV19 and TRBJ1-1; TRBD1 matches 7 bases. Germline V gene sequence: CDR1 LNHDA, CDR2 SQIVND (reference sequence). This CDR3 has 13 amino acids. Partial CDR3 DNA: TGTGCCAGTAGTAGGGGGGACAGCATAGAA. Its translation: CASSRGDSIE. The entire CDR3 protein reads CASSRGDSIEAFF.

Points on this clone: The CDR3 end is not reached by the read, which stops 3 residues before it; the germline J gene fills it in. The chain couples TRBV19 to TRBJ1-2, with 7 bases matching TRBD1. Germline V gives CDR1 LNHDA, CDR2 SQIVND (reference sequence). This CDR3 is built from 14 residues. V gave up 2 bases and J gave up 6 bases; unmatched junction bases: 6. The CDR3 loop reads CASSINLGQHGYTF. CDR3 DNA (partial): TGTGCCAGTAGTATAAACTTGGGACAGCATGGC. Full variable domain (rest looked up from reference TRBV19 and TRBJ1-2): DGGITQSPKYLFRKEGQNVTLSCEQNLNHDAMYWYRQDPGQGLRLIYYSQIVNDFQKGDIAEGYSVSREKKESFPLTVTSAQKNPTAFYLCASSINLGQHGYTFGSGTRLTVV.

The table lists this clone with many counts. The CDR3 goes on 3 residues after the read ends, and that part is filled in from the germline J gene. The chain is built from TRBV29-1 and TRBJ2-7; 7 bases are shared with TRBD1. CDR1 is SQVTM, CDR2 ANQGSEA, per germline. The CDR3 has 14 residues. V trimming: 6 bases; J trimming: 0 bases; junction bases outside the gene matches: 8. CDR3 DNA, as far as it was read: TGCAGCGTGAGGGACAGTACCCTCTCCTACGAG. Its translation: CSVRDSTLSYE. The whole CDR3 region reads CSVRDSTLSYEQYF.

Points on this clone: The read is 3 residues too short to cover the CDR3 end, so that end is filled in from the germline J gene. The V gene is TRBV7-3, the J gene TRBJ2-1; perhaps TRBD1 as D (6 bases). This CDR3 region has 15 residues. Germline assignment: CDR1 SGHTA and CDR2 FQGTGA. V lost 2 bases to trimming and J lost 9 bases, with 17 bases between them. The sequenced part of the CDR3 DNA is TGTGCCAGCAGCTTAGTGGGGGCAGGTTTAGGTGAG. Translated, it gives CASSLVGAGLGE. The whole CDR3 sequence reads CASSLVGAGLGEQFF.

This clone was observed many times. From the germline J gene comes the end of the CDR3, since the read stops 3 residues before it. This chain joins TRBV7-8 and TRBJ2-2; D might be TRBD1 or TRBD2, each matching 5 bases. Trimming stripped 5 bases from V and 5 bases from J, with 18 bases between. The germline V gene has CDR1 SGHVS and CDR2 FQNEAQ. There are 16 residues in the CDR3. CDR3 region: CASSPTQERGTGELFF. Incomplete CDR3 DNA: TGTGCCAGCAGCCCAACACAGGAGCGAGGGACCGGGGAG.

There are a few counts of this clone. The CDR3 goes on 3 residues after the read ends, and that part is filled in from the germline J gene. The chain has TRBV7-8 and TRBJ1-2, with TRBD1 as a possible D gene (5 bases). Trimming cost V 4 bases and J 5 bases, with 23 bases left between them. The CDR3 is 17 amino acids. The V gene's germline CDR1 is SGHVS and CDR2 FQNEAQ. The CDR3 region is CASSSEGLVSKGYGYTF. CDR3 DNA (partial): TGTGCCAGCAGCTCCGAGGGACTGGTTAGCAAGGGATATGGC.

This clone showed up just a few times. The read gets to within 3 residues of the CDR3 end, and the germline J gene fills in the rest. The chain is built from TRBV7-6 and TRBJ1-1; TRBD1 aligns across 11 bases. V lost 1 base, J lost 1 base, and 8 bases stayed unmatched. Germline CDR1 and CDR2: SGHVS and FNYEAQ. The CDR3 sequence is 18 residues long. The CDR3 reads CASSLEGGTGGGNTEAFF. The covered CDR3 bases are TGTGCCAGCAGCTTAGAAGGGGGGACAGGGGGAGGGAACACTGAA.

Many counts were recorded for this clone. Sequencing ends 3 residues short of the CDR3 end; the germline J gene provides the rest. This sequence joins TRBV7-2 and TRBJ1-5; tentative D call: TRBD1 (5 bases). CDR3 length: 15 residues. The germline gives CDR1 SGHTA, CDR2 FQGNSA. Trimming shortened V by 5 bases and J by 0 bases, and 11 bases separated the two germline ends. CDR3 bases read: TGTGCCAGCAGCGTGACAGCCTATAGCAATCAGCCC. It translates to CASSVTAYSNQP. The full CDR3 protein reads CASSVTAYSNQPQHF.

This clone was seen repeatedly, ten times or more. The read comes to an end 3 residues before the CDR3 does, leaving the germline J gene to fill in the end. The chain links TRBV7-8 to TRBJ2-3, with 11 nucleotides matching TRBD2. The germline V gene encodes CDR1 SGHVS and CDR2 FQNEAQ. The CDR3 length is 15 residues. The V and J ends lost 3 bases and 2 bases, in that order; junction bases with no gene match: 1. CDR3: CASSLGLADTDTQYF. The sequenced part of the CDR3 DNA is TGTGCCAGCAGCTTGGGACTAGCGGACACAGATACG.

This clone was recorded a few times. The read ends 3 residues early relative to the CDR3; the germline J gene fills the gap. The chain has TRBV19 and TRBJ2-3; D ambiguous. The CDR3 spans 13 residues. Germline CDR1 is LNHDA and CDR2 is SQIVND (reference sequence). Trimming removed 5 bases from V and 1 base from J, with 7 bases in between. The covered CDR3 bases are TGTGCCAGTAGTCGTCAGGGCACAGATACG. Its translation is CASSRQGTDT. Given in full, the CDR3 is CASSRQGTDTQYF. Variable domain in full (rest from reference TRBV19 and TRBJ2-3): DGGITQSPKYLFRKEGQNVTLSCEQNLNHDAMYWYRQDPGQGLRLIYYSQIVNDFQKGDIAEGYSVSREKKESFPLTVTSAQKNPTAFYLCASSRQGTDTQYFGPGTRLTVL.

On this clone: From the germline J gene comes the end of the CDR3, since the read stops 3 residues before it. The J gene is TRBJ2-5, the V gene TRBV7-6, with 10 bases fitting TRBD1. The CDR3 sequence is 15 residues long. Germline values: CDR1 SGHVS, CDR2 FNYEAQ. V gave up 0 bases and J gave up 5 bases; unmatched junction bases: 3. The sequenced CDR3 bases are TGTGCCAGCAGCTTAGCCAAGGGACAGGGGGAGACC. Protein product: CASSLAKGQGET. The whole CDR3 is CASSLAKGQGETQYF.

The table lists this clone with a few counts. The read stops 3 residues short of the end of the CDR3; the missing end is completed from the germline J gene. This chain connects TRBV18 to TRBJ1-4; TRBD1 matches 7 bases. The germline V gene encodes CDR1 KGHSH and CDR2 LQKENI. The CDR3 is 16 amino acids. V gave up 5 bases and J gave up 4 bases; unmatched junction bases: 10. CDR3 bases read: TGTGCCAGCTCAGCGGCTTCGACAGGGTATAATGAAAAA. It is translated as CASSAASTGYNEK. The entire CDR3 reads CASSAASTGYNEKLFF.

This CDR3 is CASRLKGGVNTEAFF. CDR3 DNA (partial): TGTGCCAGCAGGCTTAAAGGGGGCGTGAACACTGAA. This chain connects TRBV7-9 to TRBJ1-1, with TRBD1 matching over 7 bases. Read coverage stops 3 residues before the CDR3 terminus; the germline J gene supplies the remainder. V trimming: 6 bases; J trimming: 0 bases; junction bases outside the gene matches: 7. Germline V gives CDR1 SEHNR, CDR2 FQNEAQ (reference sequence). The CDR3 covers 15 residues.

In this sample, this clone turned up many times. The CDR3 is cut off 3 residues early in the read; its end comes from the germline J gene. V and J are TRBV20-1 and TRBJ2-5, with 7 bases matching TRBD2. Germline loops: CDR1 DFQATT, CDR2 SNEGSKA (reference sequence). The length of the CDR3 is 16 residues. V shed 0 bases, J shed 5 bases, and the junction held 12 bases outside the gene matches. The sequenced part of the CDR3 DNA is TGCAGTGCTAGAGATCCGGAGCGGGACTACCGGGAGACC. Translating it yields CSARDPERDYRET. The whole CDR3 protein reads CSARDPERDYRETQYF.

As to this clone: The junction differs from germline at one of its ends, possibly a read error. The read finishes 3 residues shy of the CDR3 end, and the germline J gene is used to complete it. The rearrangement uses TRBV20-1 and TRBJ2-5, with no clear D. The CDR3 is 13 amino acids. CDR1 is DFQATT, CDR2 SNEGSKA, per germline (reference sequence). Incomplete CDR3 DNA: TGCAGTGCCAGAGCCTTATACCAAGAGACC. Translating gives CSARALYQET. The whole CDR3 sequence is CSARALYQETQYF.

This clone was recorded a few times. The CDR3 sequence is CASSVGLTGELFF. CDR3 bases read: TGTGCCAGCAGCGTGGGACTCACCGGGGAG. This chain uses TRBV7-8 with TRBJ2-2; TRBD2 might be the D (6 bases). The read falls 3 residues short of the CDR3 end, and the missing part is taken from the germline J gene. CDR1 is SGHVS and CDR2 is FQNEAQ in the germline V gene. V was shortened by 5 bases and J by 4 bases, with 8 bases between the two germline ends. This CDR3 is built from 13 residues.

This clone was counted at least ten times. CDR3 bases read: TGCAGTGCTAGTTCAAGGGCTACCTACGAG. Translated, it gives CSASSRATYE. The entire CDR3 sequence reads CSASSRATYEQYF. The rearrangement joins TRBV20-1 to TRBJ2-7; no firm D call. Coverage ceases 3 residues before the CDR3 finishes, and the germline J gene fills in the end. The V gene's germline CDR1 is DFQATT and CDR2 SNEGSKA (reference sequence). V was clipped by 3 bases and J by 2 bases, with 11 bases between them. The CDR3 loop spans 13 amino acids.

This clone has at least ten counts. The CDR3 end falls 3 residues outside the read, so it is completed with the germline J gene. The chain has TRBV5-6 and TRBJ1-5; no definite D call. CDR1 is SGHDT and CDR2 is YYEEEE in the germline V gene. CDR3 length: 15 residues. Trimming shortened V by 1 base and J by 4 bases, and 12 bases separated the two germline ends. The CDR3 reads CASSLSSWYNQPQHF. The sequenced CDR3 bases are TGTGCCAGCAGCTTGAGTAGTTGGTATAATCAGCCC.